This TCR beta chain was obtained from a study of regulatory T cells in long-lasting Graves disease. Study observations and caveats: Persistent patients had a count of shared public clonotypes (over 2,500) that exceeded that of new patients (966).

V shed 2 bases and J 7 bases; nucleotides not matched to a gene: 3. Per the germline V gene, CDR1 is MNHEY and CDR2 is SVGAGI. The CDR3 has 15 residues. Construction of TCR beta libraries relied on iRepertoire HTBI primers and on Arm-PCR targeting CDR3 regions. TCRdb fed the multiplex PCR reads into MiXCR, producing one record per CDR3 protein. The repertoire has around 510,000 distinct CDR3 sequences, less than 25% of them found once; the top ten carry about 7.8%. Of note for this clonotype: The antigen is unknown.

Time point denoted: persistent/refractory GD, antithyroid drugs over 5 years with positive TRAb. Extracted RNA from PBMCs served as the source of the TCR library. The patients were drawn from one endocrinology department in Xi'an, China. The peripheral blood volume drawn was around 10 milliliters, and it was collected into EDTA tubes. The chain joins TRBV6-5 to TRBJ1-6, with TRBD1 identical over 9 bases. The TCR sequence derives from a female donor with Graves disease. This specimen consisted of peripheral blood mononuclear cells (PBMCs), obtained when the disease was refractory, from a patient treated with antithyroid drugs. The CDR3 DNA reads as TGTGCCAGCAGTTACGGGGACAGGGTGAATTCACCCCTCCACTTT. Its translation is CASSYGDRVNSPLHF.